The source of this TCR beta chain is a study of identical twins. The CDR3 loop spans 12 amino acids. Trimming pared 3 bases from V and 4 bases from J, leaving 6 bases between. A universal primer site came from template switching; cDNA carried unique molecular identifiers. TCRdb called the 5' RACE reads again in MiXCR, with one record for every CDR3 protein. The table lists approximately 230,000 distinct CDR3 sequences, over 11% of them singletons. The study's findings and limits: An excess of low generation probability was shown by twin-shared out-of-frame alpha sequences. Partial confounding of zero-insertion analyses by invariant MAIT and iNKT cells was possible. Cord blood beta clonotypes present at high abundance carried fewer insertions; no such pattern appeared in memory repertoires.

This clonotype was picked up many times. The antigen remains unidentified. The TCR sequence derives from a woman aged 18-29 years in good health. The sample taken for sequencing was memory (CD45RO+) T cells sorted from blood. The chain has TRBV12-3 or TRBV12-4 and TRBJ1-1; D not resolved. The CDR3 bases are TGTGCCAGCAGTTTTACGGGCACTGAAGCTTTCTTT. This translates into CASSFTGTEAFF.